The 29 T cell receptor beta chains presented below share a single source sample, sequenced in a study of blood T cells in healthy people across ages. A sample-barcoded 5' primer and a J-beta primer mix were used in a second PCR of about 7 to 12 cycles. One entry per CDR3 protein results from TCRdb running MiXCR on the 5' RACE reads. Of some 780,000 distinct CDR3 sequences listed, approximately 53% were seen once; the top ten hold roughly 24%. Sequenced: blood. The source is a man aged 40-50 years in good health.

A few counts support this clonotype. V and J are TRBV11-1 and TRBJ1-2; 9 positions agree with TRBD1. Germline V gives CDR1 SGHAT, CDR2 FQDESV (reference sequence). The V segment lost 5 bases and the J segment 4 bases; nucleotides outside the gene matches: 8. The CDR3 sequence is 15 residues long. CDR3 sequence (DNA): TGTGCCAGCAGCCCCCGGACAGGGGCAACCTATGGCTACACCTTC. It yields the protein CASSPRTGATYGYTF.

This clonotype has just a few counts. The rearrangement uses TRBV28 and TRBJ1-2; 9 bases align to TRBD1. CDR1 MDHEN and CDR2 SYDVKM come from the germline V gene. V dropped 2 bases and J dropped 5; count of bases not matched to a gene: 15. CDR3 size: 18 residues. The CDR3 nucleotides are TGTGCCAGCAGTTTAGGAGATGCGGTGGGACAGGGCGGTTATGGCTACACCTTC. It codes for CASSLGDAVGQGGYGYTF.

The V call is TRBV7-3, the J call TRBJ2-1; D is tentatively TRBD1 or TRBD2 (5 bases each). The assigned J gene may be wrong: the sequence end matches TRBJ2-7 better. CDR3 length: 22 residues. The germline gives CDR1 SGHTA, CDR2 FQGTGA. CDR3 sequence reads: CASSYTHTNAPGPANSYNEQYF. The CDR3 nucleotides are TGTGCCAGCAGCTACACTCACACCAATGCACCGGGACCCGCGAACTCCTACAATGAGCAGTACTTC.

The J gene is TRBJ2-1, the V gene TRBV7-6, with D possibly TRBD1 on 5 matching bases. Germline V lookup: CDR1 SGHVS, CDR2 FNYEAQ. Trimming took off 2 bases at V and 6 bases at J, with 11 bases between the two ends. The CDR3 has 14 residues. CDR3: CASSLRPGLNEQFF. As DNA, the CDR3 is TGTGCCAGCAGCTTACGTCCAGGGCTCAATGAGCAGTTCTTC.

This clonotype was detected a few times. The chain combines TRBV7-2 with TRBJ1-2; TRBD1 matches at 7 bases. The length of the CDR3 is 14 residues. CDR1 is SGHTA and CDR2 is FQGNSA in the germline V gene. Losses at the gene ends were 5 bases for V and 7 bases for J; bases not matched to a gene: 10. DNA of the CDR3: TGTGCCAGCAGCAAATTTGACAGGGAGGGTGGCTACACCTTC. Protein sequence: CASSKFDREGGYTF.

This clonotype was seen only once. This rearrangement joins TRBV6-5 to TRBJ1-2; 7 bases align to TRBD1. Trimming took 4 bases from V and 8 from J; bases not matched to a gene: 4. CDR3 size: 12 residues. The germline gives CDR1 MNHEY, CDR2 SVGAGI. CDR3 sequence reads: CASSWTGGGYTF. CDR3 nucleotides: TGTGCCAGCAGTTGGACAGGAGGCGGCTACACCTTC.

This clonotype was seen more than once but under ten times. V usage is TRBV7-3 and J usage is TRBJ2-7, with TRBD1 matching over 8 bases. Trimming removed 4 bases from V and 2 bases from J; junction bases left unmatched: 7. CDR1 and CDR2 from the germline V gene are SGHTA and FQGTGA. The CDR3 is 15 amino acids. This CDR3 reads CASSSPQQGAYEQYF. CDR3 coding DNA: TGTGCCAGCAGCTCGCCTCAACAGGGGGCCTACGAGCAGTACTTC. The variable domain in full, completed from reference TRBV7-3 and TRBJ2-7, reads GAGVSQTPSNKVTEKGKYVELRCDPISGHTALYWYRQSLGQGPEFLIYFQGTGAADDSGLPNDRFFAVRPEGSVSTLKIQRTERGDSAVYLCASSSPQQGAYEQYFGPGTRLTVT.

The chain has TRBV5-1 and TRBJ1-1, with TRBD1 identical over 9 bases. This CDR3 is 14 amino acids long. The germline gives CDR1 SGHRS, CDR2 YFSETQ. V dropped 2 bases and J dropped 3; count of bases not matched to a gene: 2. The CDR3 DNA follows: TGCGCCAGCAGCTTCAGACAGGGGGACACTGAAGCTTTCTTT. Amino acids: CASSFRQGDTEAFF.

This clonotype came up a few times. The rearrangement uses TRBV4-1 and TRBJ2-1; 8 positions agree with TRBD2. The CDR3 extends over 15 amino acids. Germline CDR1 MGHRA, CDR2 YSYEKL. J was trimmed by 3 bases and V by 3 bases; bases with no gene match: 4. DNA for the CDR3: TGCGCCAGCAGCCAGGGACTAGGCGTCTACAATGAGCAGTTCTTC. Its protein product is CASSQGLGVYNEQFF.

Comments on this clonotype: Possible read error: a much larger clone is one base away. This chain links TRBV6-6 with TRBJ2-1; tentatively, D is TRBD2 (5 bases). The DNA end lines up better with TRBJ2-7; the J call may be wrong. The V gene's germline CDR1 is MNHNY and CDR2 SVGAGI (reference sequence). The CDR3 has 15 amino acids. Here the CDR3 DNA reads TGTGCCAGCAGTTACGAGCGGAGGAACGACAATGAGCAGTACTTC. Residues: CASSYERRNDNEQYF.

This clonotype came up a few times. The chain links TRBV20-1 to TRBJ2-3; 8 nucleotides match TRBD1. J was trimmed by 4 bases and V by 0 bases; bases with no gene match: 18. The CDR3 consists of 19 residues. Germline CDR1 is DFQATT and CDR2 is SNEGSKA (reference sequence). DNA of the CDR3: TGCAGTGCTAGAGATAGTAGGGGGACAGGAGCCCTATTCGCAGATACGCAGTATTTT. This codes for CSARDSRGTGALFADTQYF.

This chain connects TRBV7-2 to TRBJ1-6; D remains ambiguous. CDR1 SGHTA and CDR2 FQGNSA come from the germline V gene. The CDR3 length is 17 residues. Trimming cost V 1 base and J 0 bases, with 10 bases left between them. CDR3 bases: TGTGCCAGCAGCTTAGTCTCAGTGAGCTCCTATAATTCACCCCTCCACTTT. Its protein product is CASSLVSVSSYNSPLHF.

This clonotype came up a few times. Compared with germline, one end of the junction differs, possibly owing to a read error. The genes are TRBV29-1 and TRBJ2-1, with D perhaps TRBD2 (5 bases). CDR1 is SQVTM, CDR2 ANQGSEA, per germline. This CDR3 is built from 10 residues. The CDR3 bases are TGCAGCGGTGAACGGGGTGAGCAGTTCTTC. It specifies CSGERGEQFF.

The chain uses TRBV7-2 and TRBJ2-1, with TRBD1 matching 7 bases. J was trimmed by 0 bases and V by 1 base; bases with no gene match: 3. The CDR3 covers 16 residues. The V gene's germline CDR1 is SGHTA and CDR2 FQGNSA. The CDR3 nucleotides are TGTGCCAGCAGCTTAGTTGGGACAGACTCCTACAATGAGCAGTTCTTC. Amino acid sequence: CASSLVGTDSYNEQFF.

The CDR3 DNA follows: TGCAGCGGGGAAACAGGAGTAGATGGCTACACCTTC. Protein: CSGETGVDGYTF. This chain joins TRBV29-1 and TRBJ1-2; possible D gene TRBD1, 5 bases. The CDR3 extends over 12 amino acids. Per the germline V gene, CDR1 is SQVTM and CDR2 is ANQGSEA. The V gene lost 7 bases and the J gene lost 6 bases, with 15 bases spanning the gap.

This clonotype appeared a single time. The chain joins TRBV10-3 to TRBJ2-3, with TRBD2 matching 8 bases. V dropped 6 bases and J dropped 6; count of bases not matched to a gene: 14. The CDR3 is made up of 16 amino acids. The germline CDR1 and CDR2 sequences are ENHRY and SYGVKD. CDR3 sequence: CAISRPIAGTGDTQYF. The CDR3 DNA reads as TGTGCCATCAGCCGACCAATAGCGGGGACGGGGGATACGCAGTATTTT.

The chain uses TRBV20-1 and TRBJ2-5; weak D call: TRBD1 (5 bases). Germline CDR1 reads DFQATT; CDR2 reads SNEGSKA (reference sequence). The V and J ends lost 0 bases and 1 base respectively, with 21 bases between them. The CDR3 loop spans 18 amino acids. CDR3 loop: CSARDTTHLAGRQETQYF. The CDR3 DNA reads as TGCAGTGCTAGAGACACTACCCATTTGGCAGGGCGCCAAGAGACCCAGTACTTC.

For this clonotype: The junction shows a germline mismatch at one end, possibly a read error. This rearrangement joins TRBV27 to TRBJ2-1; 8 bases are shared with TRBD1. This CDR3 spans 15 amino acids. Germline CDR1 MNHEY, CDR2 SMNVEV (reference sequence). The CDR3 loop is CASSFRQGTYNEQFF. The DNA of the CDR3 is TGCGCCAGCAGTTTTAGACAGGGGACTTACAATGAGCAGTTCTTC.

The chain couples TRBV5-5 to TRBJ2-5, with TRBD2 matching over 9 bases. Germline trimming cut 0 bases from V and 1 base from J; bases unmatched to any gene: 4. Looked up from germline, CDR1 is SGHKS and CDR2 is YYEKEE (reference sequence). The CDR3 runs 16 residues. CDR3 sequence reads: CASSLVSGGTQETQYF. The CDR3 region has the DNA TGTGCCAGCAGCTTGGTGAGCGGGGGGACCCAAGAGACCCAGTACTTC. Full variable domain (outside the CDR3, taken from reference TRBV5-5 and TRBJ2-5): DAGVTQSPTHLIKTRGQQVTLRCSPISGHKSVSWYQQVLGQGPQFIFQYYEKEERGRGNFPDRFSARQFPNYSSELNVNALLLGDSALYLCASSLVSGGTQETQYFGPGTRLLVL.

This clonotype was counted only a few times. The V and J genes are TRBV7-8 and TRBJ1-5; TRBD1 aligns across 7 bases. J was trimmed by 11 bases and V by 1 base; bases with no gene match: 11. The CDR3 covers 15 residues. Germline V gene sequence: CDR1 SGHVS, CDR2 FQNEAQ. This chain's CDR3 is CASSLGTGPGRSQHF. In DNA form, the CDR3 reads TGTGCCAGCAGCTTAGGGACAGGCCCCGGGAGGTCCCAGCATTTT.

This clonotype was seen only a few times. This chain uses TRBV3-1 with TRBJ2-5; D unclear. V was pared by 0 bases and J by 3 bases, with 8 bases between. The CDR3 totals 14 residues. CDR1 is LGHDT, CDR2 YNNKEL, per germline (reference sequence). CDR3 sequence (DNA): TGTGCCAGCAGCCAAGATCACCAGAAAGAGACCCAGTACTTC. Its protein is CASSQDHQKETQYF.

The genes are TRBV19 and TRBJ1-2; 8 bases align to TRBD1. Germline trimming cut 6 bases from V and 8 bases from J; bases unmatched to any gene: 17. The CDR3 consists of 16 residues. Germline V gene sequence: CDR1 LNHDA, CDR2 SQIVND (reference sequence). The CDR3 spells CASSRHVGRGQPGYTF. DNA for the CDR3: TGTGCCAGTAGCCGACATGTAGGCAGGGGGCAACCGGGCTACACCTTC.

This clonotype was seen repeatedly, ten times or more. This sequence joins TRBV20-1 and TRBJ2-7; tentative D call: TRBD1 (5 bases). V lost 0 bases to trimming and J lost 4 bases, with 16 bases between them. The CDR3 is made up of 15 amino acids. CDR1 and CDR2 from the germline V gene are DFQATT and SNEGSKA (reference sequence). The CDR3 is CSARETANDFYEQYF. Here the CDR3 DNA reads TGCAGTGCTAGAGAGACAGCGAACGACTTTTACGAGCAGTACTTC.

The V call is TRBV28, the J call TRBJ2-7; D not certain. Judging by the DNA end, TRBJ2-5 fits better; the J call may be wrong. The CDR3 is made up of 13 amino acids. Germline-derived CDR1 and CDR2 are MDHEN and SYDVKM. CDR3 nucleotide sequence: TGTGCCAGCAGTTCCCGGGCCCTCCGGACCCAGTACTTC. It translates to CASSSRALRTQYF.

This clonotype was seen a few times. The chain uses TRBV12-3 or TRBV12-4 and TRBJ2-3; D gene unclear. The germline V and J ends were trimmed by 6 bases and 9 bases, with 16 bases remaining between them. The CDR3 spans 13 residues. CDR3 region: CASRQSDRSTQYF. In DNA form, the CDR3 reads TGTGCCAGCAGACAGAGCGACCGGTCCACGCAGTATTTT.

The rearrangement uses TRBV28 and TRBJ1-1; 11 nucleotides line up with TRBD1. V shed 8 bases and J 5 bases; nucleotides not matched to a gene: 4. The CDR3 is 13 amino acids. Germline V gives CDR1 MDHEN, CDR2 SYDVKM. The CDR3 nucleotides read TGTGCCAGCGGACAGGGGGCATGGACTGAAGCTTTCTTT. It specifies CASGQGAWTEAFF.

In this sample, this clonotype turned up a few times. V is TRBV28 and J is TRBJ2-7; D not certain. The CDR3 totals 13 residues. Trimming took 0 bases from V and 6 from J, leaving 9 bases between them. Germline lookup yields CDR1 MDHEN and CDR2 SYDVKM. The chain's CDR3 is CASSLWSPPEQYF. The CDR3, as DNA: TGTGCCAGCAGTTTATGGAGCCCCCCCGAGCAGTACTTC. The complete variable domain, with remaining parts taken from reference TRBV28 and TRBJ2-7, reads DVKVTQSSRYLVKRTGEKVFLECVQDMDHENMFWYRQDPGLGLRLIYFSYDVKMKEKGDIPEGYSVSREKKERFSLILESASTNQTSMYLCASSLWSPPEQYFGPGTRLTVT.

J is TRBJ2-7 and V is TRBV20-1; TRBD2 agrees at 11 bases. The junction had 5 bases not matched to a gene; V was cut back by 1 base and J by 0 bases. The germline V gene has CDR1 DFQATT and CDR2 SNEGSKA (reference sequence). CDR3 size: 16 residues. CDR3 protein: CSARVLAGAASYEQYF. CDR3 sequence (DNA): TGCAGTGCTAGAGTACTAGCGGGAGCCGCCTCCTACGAGCAGTACTTC.

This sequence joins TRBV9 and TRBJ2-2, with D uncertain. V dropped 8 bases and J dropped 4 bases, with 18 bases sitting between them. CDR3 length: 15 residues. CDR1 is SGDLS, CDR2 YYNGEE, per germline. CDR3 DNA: TGTGCCAGGCCACTCGAAAGGACGGGCACCGGGGAGCTGTTTTTT. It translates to CARPLERTGTGELFF.